The clone carrying this T cell receptor beta chain has just a few counts. Its specificity is not known. Sequencing used immunoSEQ multiplex PCR; TCRdb keeps in-frame clones, though not all of them. The sample lists approximately 320,000 clones; over 55% were seen once. This entry is derived from a study of cytotoxic CD8 clonotypes in ibrutinib-treated CLL. Study at large: The group held 11 relapsed/refractory and around 14 treatment-naive patients, with under 18 IGHV unmutated. Mean productive templates were under 260,000; mean productive rearrangements were about 90,000. Findings and caveats of the study: The study found public clonotypes uncommon, contracting or stable on treatment. Rising at ibrutinib response, clonality subsequently fell back toward baseline at progression.

The sequence derives from a human donor with chronic lymphocytic leukemia. Source: PBMCs, taken after 36 months of ibrutinib treatment.

CDR3 nucleotide sequence: TGCGCCAGCAGCCAAGAAGGGGGCAACTATGGCTACACCTTC. This encodes CASSQEGGNYGYTF. The chain uses TRBV4-1 and TRBJ1-2, with 7 bases that match TRBD1. The CDR3 extends over 14 amino acids. V lost 0 bases, J lost 2 bases, and 0 bases stayed unmatched. CDR1 is MGHRA and CDR2 is YSYEKL in the germline V gene.